Below are 27 T cell receptor beta chains sequenced from a single sample in a study of radiotherapy plus CTLA-4 blockade in lung cancer. Some clones are missing from TCRdb's copy, which holds only in-frame ones; the method was immunoSEQ multiplex PCR. The sample shows tens of thousands of clones, 71% of them seen only once. The specimen was peripheral blood, collected from a patient treated with radiotherapy plus ipilimumab. Receptors were obtained from a human donor with non-small cell lung cancer whose response to radiotherapy plus ipilimumab could not be evaluated.

V usage is TRBV25-1 and J usage is TRBJ2-1; 8 nucleotides agree with TRBD2. This CDR3 region has 18 residues. V gave up 5 bases and J gave up 8 bases; unmatched junction bases: 20. The V gene's germline CDR1 is MGHDK and CDR2 SYGVNS. The DNA for the CDR3 is TGTGCCAGCAGTCCCCAACCACCTACTAGCGGTCCAGGCTATGAGCAGTTCTTC. It codes for CASSPQPPTSGPGYEQFF.

The rearrangement joins TRBV11-3 to TRBJ2-3, with 12 positions matching TRBD2. Germline CDR1 is SGHNT and CDR2 is YENEEA. The CDR3 totals 17 residues. J was trimmed by 0 bases and V by 4 bases; bases with no gene match: 5. This chain's CDR3 is CASSYRTSGISTDTQYF. The CDR3 bases are TGTGCCAGCAGCTACCGGACTAGCGGGATTAGCACAGATACGCAGTATTTT.

This chain connects TRBV28 to TRBJ2-7; 10 bases fit TRBD1. Germline V gene sequence: CDR1 MDHEN, CDR2 SYDVKM. The trim removed 6 bases at V and 4 bases at J, leaving 9 bases unmatched. The CDR3 length is 15 residues. CDR3 in DNA: TGTGCCAGCAGGGCCGGGACAGGGGACCCTTACGAGCAGTACTTC. Translated, it gives CASRAGTGDPYEQYF. Full variable domain (rest looked up from reference TRBV28 and TRBJ2-7): DVKVTQSSRYLVKRTGEKVFLECVQDMDHENMFWYRQDPGLGLRLIYFSYDVKMKEKGDIPEGYSVSREKKERFSLILESASTNQTSMYLCASRAGTGDPYEQYFGPGTRLTVT.

The V and J genes are TRBV10-1 and TRBJ2-3; D perhaps matches TRBD2 (6 bases). The CDR3 is 15 amino acids. V was cut by 3 bases and J by 6 bases, with 16 bases left in between. Germline CDR1 and CDR2: WNHNN and SYGVQD (reference sequence). Here the CDR3 reads CASSDFGGSSDTQYF. Written as DNA, the CDR3 is TGCGCCAGCAGTGACTTCGGGGGTTCCTCTGATACGCAGTATTTT.

This chain uses TRBV7-2 with TRBJ1-5; D not certain. This CDR3 has 15 residues. The germline gives CDR1 SGHTA, CDR2 FQGNSA. V gave up 0 bases and J gave up 3 bases, with 9 bases separating them. The CDR3 loop reads CASSLASQNNQPQHF. For the CDR3, the DNA is TGTGCCAGCAGCTTAGCGTCCCAGAACAATCAGCCCCAGCATTTT.

This clone appeared a single time. The V and J genes are TRBV25-1 and TRBJ2-4; TRBD1 is a possible D gene (6 bases). There are 14 residues in the CDR3. Trimming shortened V by 1 base and J by 7 bases, and 11 bases separated the two germline ends. CDR1 is MGHDK, CDR2 SYGVNS, per germline. The CDR3 sequence is CASSELGQGNIQYF. The CDR3, as DNA: TGTGCCAGCAGTGAATTAGGCCAGGGGAACATTCAGTACTTC.

This clone was observed a few times. The CDR3 sequence: CASSSGGTTYEQYF. Written as DNA, the CDR3 is TGTGCCAGCAGCTCGGGCGGGACCACCTACGAGCAGTACTTC. This sequence joins TRBV7-8 and TRBJ2-7; D is possibly TRBD2 (6 bases). Germline CDR1 reads SGHVS; CDR2 reads FQNEAQ. Trimming pared 4 bases from V and 2 bases from J, leaving 12 bases between. The CDR3 consists of 14 residues.

The rearrangement uses TRBV5-1 and TRBJ1-4, with D unresolved. The CDR3 sequence is 14 residues long. Germline V CDR1 and CDR2: SGHRS, YFSETQ. The V and J ends lost 2 bases and 5 bases respectively, with 10 bases between them. The CDR3 sequence is CASSFGESNEKLFF. The CDR3 DNA is TGCGCCAGCAGCTTTGGGGAGTCGAATGAAAAACTGTTTTTT.

The rearrangement links TRBV7-9 to TRBJ2-5, with TRBD2 matching over 9 bases. Germline V lookup: CDR1 SEHNR, CDR2 FQNEAQ (reference sequence). V gave up 6 bases and J gave up 0 bases; unmatched junction bases: 14. This CDR3 contains 18 residues. CDR3 residues: CASRGAPRLAEYQETQYF. The CDR3 region has the DNA TGTGCCAGCAGGGGAGCCCCCCGACTAGCGGAGTACCAAGAGACCCAGTACTTC.

This clone was found once. This sequence joins TRBV9 and TRBJ2-1; the D gene is possibly TRBD1 (7 bases). Germline CDR1 is SGDLS and CDR2 is YYNGEE. The CDR3 is 15 amino acids. The ends were cut back, 0 bases at V and 8 bases at J, with 15 bases in the middle. CDR3 residues: CASSVGLAQGDEQFF. The CDR3 DNA follows: TGTGCCAGCAGCGTAGGTCTAGCGCAGGGGGATGAGCAGTTCTTC.

The genes are TRBV11-2 and TRBJ2-7; D is ambiguous. Trimming left V 1 base short and J 0 bases short, with 7 bases between. Germline assignment: CDR1 SGHAT and CDR2 FQNNGV. CDR3 length equals 14 residues. DNA for the CDR3: TGTGCCAGCAGCTTAGGTCGCGGCTCCTACGAGCAGTACTTC. This translates into CASSLGRGSYEQYF. Combining the CDR3 with reference TRBV11-2 and TRBJ2-7 gives the whole variable domain EAGVAQSPRYKIIEKRQSVAFWCNPISGHATLYWYQQILGQGPKLLIQFQNNGVVDDSQLPKDRFSAERLKGVDSTLKIQPAKLEDSAVYLCASSLGRGSYEQYFGPGTRLTVT.

The chain combines TRBV5-1 with TRBJ2-7, with TRBD1 matching 7 bases. V shed 2 bases, J shed 5 bases, and the junction held 4 bases outside the gene matches. Germline loops: CDR1 SGHRS, CDR2 YFSETQ. The CDR3 covers 13 residues. The CDR3 spells CASSFETGHEQYF. The CDR3 DNA follows: TGCGCCAGCAGCTTCGAGACAGGGCACGAGCAGTACTTC.

This chain connects TRBV2 to TRBJ1-4, with TRBD1 matching 7 bases. This CDR3 region has 15 residues. The V gene's germline CDR1 is SNHLY and CDR2 FYNNEI. V dropped 7 bases and J dropped 3; count of bases not matched to a gene: 8. The CDR3 loop is CASTDRARPNEKLFF. Here the CDR3 DNA reads TGTGCCAGCACCGACAGGGCTCGGCCTAATGAAAAACTGTTTTTT.

The V gene is TRBV25-1, the J gene TRBJ2-5; D possibly corresponds to TRBD1 (5 bases). With 3 bases removed from V and 6 bases from J, the gap between germline ends came to 11 bases. The CDR3 loop spans 13 amino acids. Germline values: CDR1 MGHDK, CDR2 SYGVNS. In DNA form, the CDR3 reads TGTGCCAGCAGTGAGGTGCAGGGAAAGACCCAGTACTTC. As protein: CASSEVQGKTQYF.

The chain couples TRBV5-1 to TRBJ2-1, with D perhaps TRBD2 (5 bases). CDR3 length: 17 residues. V was pared by 4 bases and J by 0 bases, with 17 bases between. Germline V lookup: CDR1 SGHRS, CDR2 YFSETQ. CDR3 residues: CASSLRWSGGSYNEQFF. For the CDR3, the DNA is TGCGCCAGCAGCCTCCGTTGGAGCGGAGGCTCCTACAATGAGCAGTTCTTC.

The V gene is TRBV27, the J gene TRBJ2-2; no reliable D call. Germline V gene lookup returns CDR1 MNHEY and CDR2 SMNVEV (reference sequence). The V gene lost 6 bases and the J gene lost 4 bases, with 12 bases spanning the gap. This CDR3 is built from 14 residues. The CDR3 DNA is TGTGCCAGCAGGACTGAGTTGCGCACCGGGGAGCTGTTTTTT. It is translated as CASRTELRTGELFF.

The chain links TRBV5-6 to TRBJ2-1, with TRBD1 identical over 9 bases. Germline trimming cut 4 bases from V and 4 bases from J; bases unmatched to any gene: 6. Germline V lookup: CDR1 SGHDT, CDR2 YYEEEE. This CDR3 comprises 15 residues. The CDR3 is CASSRVGQGYNEQFF. The CDR3 bases are TGTGCCAGCAGCCGCGTAGGACAGGGGTACAATGAGCAGTTCTTC.

This chain joins TRBV6-1 and TRBJ1-1; D unclear. V lost 4 bases to trimming and J lost 0 bases, with 6 bases between them. Per germline, CDR1 MNHNS and CDR2 SASEGT. CDR3 length: 13 residues. This CDR3 is CASSGRVNTEAFF. The CDR3 nucleotides are TGTGCCAGCAGTGGGAGAGTGAACACTGAAGCTTTCTTT.

The V call is TRBV12-5, the J call TRBJ1-1; a possible D gene is TRBD1 (6 bases). The CDR3 has 14 amino acids. V lost 3 bases and J 2 bases, leaving 10 bases between the germline ends. Germline loops: CDR1 LGHNT, CDR2 FRNRAP. CDR3 in DNA: TGTGCTAGTGGTTTTTTGGACAGAAACACTGAAGCTTTCTTT. This encodes CASGFLDRNTEAFF.

The chain employs TRBV18 and TRBJ2-1, with 7 bases identical to TRBD1. The germline V gene encodes CDR1 KGHSH and CDR2 LQKENI. CDR3 length: 17 amino acids. Trimming cost V 0 bases and J 2 bases; bases outside gene matches: 7. DNA for the CDR3: TGTGCCAGCTCACCACCAGGACAGGCCCCACCCTACAATGAGCAGTTCTTC. Residues: CASSPPGQAPPYNEQFF.

The chain recombines TRBV10-2 with TRBJ2-7, with a possible D match to TRBD2 (6 bases). Looked up from germline, CDR1 is WSHSY and CDR2 is SAAADI. Deletions cut 8 bases from V and 3 bases from J, with 14 bases between. This CDR3 contains 13 residues. The CDR3, as DNA: TGCGCCAGCCGCCTGGAGGGGTACTACGAGCAGTACTTC. Translated, it gives CASRLEGYYEQYF.

The chain combines TRBV6-1 with TRBJ1-1, with D possibly matching TRBD1 (5 bases). V lost 5 bases and J 6 bases, leaving 19 bases between the germline ends. This CDR3 has 15 amino acids. Germline V CDR1 and CDR2: MNHNS, SASEGT. The CDR3 bases are TGTGCCAGCAGTAATGATCTGGACAAAGCCCCTGAAGCTTTCTTT. This gives the protein CASSNDLDKAPEAFF.

This rearrangement joins TRBV10-3 to TRBJ2-1; 11 positions match TRBD2. The CDR3 covers 15 residues. After removal of 6 bases from V and 10 bases from J, the junction contained 11 bases not matched to a gene. Looked up from germline, CDR1 is ENHRY and CDR2 is SYGVKD. CDR3 in DNA: TGTGCCATCAGAATTATAGCGGGAGGGCCGAGCGAGCAGTTCTTC. Translation: CAIRIIAGGPSEQFF.

This clone was observed a few times. The chain combines TRBV2 with TRBJ2-1, with D possibly being TRBD2 (6 bases). The CDR3 is made up of 14 amino acids. Germline V lookup: CDR1 SNHLY, CDR2 FYNNEI. The germline V and J ends were trimmed by 2 bases and 7 bases, with 12 bases remaining between them. CDR3 loop: CASSEIIAENEQFF. The CDR3 DNA follows: TGTGCCAGCAGTGAAATTATAGCGGAGAATGAGCAGTTCTTC.

The chain combines TRBV15 with TRBJ2-7; 7 bases are a match to TRBD2. CDR3 size: 16 residues. Germline trimming cut 1 base from V and 1 base from J; bases unmatched to any gene: 7. CDR1 and CDR2 (germline): LNHNV, YYDKDF (reference sequence). CDR3 loop: CATSRVGTTGSYEQYF. CDR3 nucleotides: TGTGCCACCAGCAGAGTTGGGACTACCGGATCCTACGAGCAGTACTTC.

This rearrangement joins TRBV5-6 to TRBJ1-5, with 8 bases identical to TRBD1. Germline V lookup: CDR1 SGHDT, CDR2 YYEEEE. V dropped 5 bases and J dropped 7; count of bases not matched to a gene: 8. This CDR3 is 14 amino acids long. In DNA, the CDR3 is TGTGCCAGCAGTCGGGCGGACAGGGACCAGCCCCAGCATTTT. Its translation: CASSRADRDQPQHF.

V is TRBV6-1 and J is TRBJ1-2; a weak D match, TRBD1 (5 bases). Trimming removed 4 bases from V and 4 bases from J, with 10 bases in between. The CDR3 consists of 13 residues. Germline CDR1 is MNHNS and CDR2 is SASEGT. CDR3 nucleotides: TGTGCCAGCAGTGGAGGGGAGGCCTATGGCTACACCTTC. It is translated as CASSGGEAYGYTF.